The next 30 T cell receptor beta chains were all read from a single sample in a study of blood T cell repertoires in COVID-19. TCRdb's copy holds only in-frame clones and misses some; the assay was immunoSEQ multiplex PCR. In the table there are 140,000 or so clones, around 75% of which are singletons. The specimen sequenced was peripheral blood. These receptors originate from a woman aged 65 to 85 with COVID-19, enrolled during active disease.

This chain links TRBV13 with TRBJ2-1; 13 nucleotides match TRBD2. This CDR3 has 16 amino acids. In germline, CDR1 is PRHDT, CDR2 FYEKMQ (reference sequence). Trimming removed 3 bases from V and 9 bases from J; junction bases left unmatched: 8. CDR3 sequence reads: CASSFSTSGGAVEQFF. CDR3 nucleotides: TGTGCCAGCAGCTTTAGTACTAGCGGGGGGGCCGTTGAGCAGTTCTTC.

The V and J genes are TRBV19 and TRBJ1-2, with TRBD1 matching 11 bases. V trimming: 3 bases; J trimming: 4 bases; junction bases outside the gene matches: 10. CDR1 is LNHDA, CDR2 SQIVND, per germline (reference sequence). There are 17 residues in the CDR3. The CDR3 nucleotides read TGTGCCAGTAGTATTCAACGGACAGGGGGCGCTGGCTATGGCTACACCTTC. Its translation: CASSIQRTGGAGYGYTF.

Notes on this clone: Other DNA sequences in this specimen translate into the identical CDR3. The chain joins TRBV6-5 to TRBJ1-5; the D gene is possibly TRBD1 (5 bases). The CDR3 covers 13 residues. Trimming shortened V by 7 bases and J by 4 bases, and 11 bases separated the two germline ends. CDR1 is MNHEY, CDR2 SVGAGI, per germline. For the CDR3, the DNA is TGTGCCAGCACCCCGGGGGGAAATCAGCCCCAGCATTTT. It codes for CASTPGGNQPQHF.

The J gene is TRBJ1-5, the V gene TRBV29-1; D perhaps matches TRBD1 (6 bases). V lost 4 bases, J lost 6 bases, and 13 bases lay in between. The CDR3 loop spans 13 amino acids. Germline lookup yields CDR1 SQVTM and CDR2 ANQGSEA. The chain's CDR3 is CSVGQVEGQPQHF. The CDR3 DNA follows: TGCAGCGTTGGACAGGTAGAGGGTCAGCCCCAGCATTTT.

This clone was observed once. V usage is TRBV18 and J usage is TRBJ1-5; the match to TRBD1 covers 9 bases. The CDR3 totals 17 residues. Trimming took 3 bases from V and 6 from J; bases not matched to a gene: 12. Germline assignment: CDR1 KGHSH and CDR2 LQKENI. The CDR3 DNA reads as TGTGCCAGCTCACCGACTTCCGACAGGGGGGGAATTCAGCCCCAGCATTTT. Translated: CASSPTSDRGGIQPQHF.

The chain carries TRBV7-3 and TRBJ1-1; 9 bases align to TRBD1. V lost 4 bases to trimming and J lost 11 bases; unmatched junction nucleotides: 11. The germline CDR1 and CDR2 sequences are SGHTA and FQGTGA. There are 14 residues in the CDR3. The CDR3 DNA reads as TGTGCCAGCAGCTCCGGGACAGGGACCTCGCGGGCTTTCTTT. Its translation is CASSSGTGTSRAFF.

The chain joins TRBV4-2 to TRBJ1-5; D is undetermined. The germline V and J ends were trimmed by 3 bases and 6 bases, with 12 bases remaining between them. The CDR3 covers 14 residues. Germline CDR1 reads LGHNA; CDR2 reads YNFKEQ. The CDR3 sequence is CASSQETGGQPQHF. The CDR3 DNA sequence: TGTGCCAGCAGCCAGGAGACTGGCGGTCAGCCCCAGCATTTT.

CDR3 residues: CAIRGSSGANVLTF. The DNA for the CDR3 is TGTGCCATCAGGGGGAGCTCTGGGGCCAACGTCCTGACTTTC. V and J are TRBV10-3 and TRBJ2-6; a possible D gene is TRBD2 (5 bases). The CDR3 length is 14 residues. Germline CDR1 ENHRY, CDR2 SYGVKD. Between the trimmed V and J ends, which lost 6 bases and 0 bases, there was a span of 6 bases.

Note on this clone: This specimen includes other DNA sequences encoding the same CDR3. This chain connects TRBV10-3 to TRBJ1-2, with unresolved D. This CDR3 region has 14 residues. The V gene lost 6 bases and the J gene lost 3 bases, with 14 bases spanning the gap. Germline CDR1 is ENHRY and CDR2 is SYGVKD. The CDR3 sequence is CAISEGGRYYGYTF. The DNA of the CDR3 is TGTGCCATCAGCGAGGGAGGGCGCTACTATGGCTACACCTTC.

This clone has only one observation. J is TRBJ2-3 and V is TRBV5-1, with 8 bases fitting TRBD1. The CDR3 runs to 14 residues. The junction had 5 bases not matched to a gene; V was cut back by 4 bases and J by 4 bases. The germline gives CDR1 SGHRS, CDR2 YFSETQ. The CDR3 here is CASSPGTGPDTQYF. The CDR3 DNA follows: TGCGCCAGCAGCCCGGGGACAGGTCCAGATACGCAGTATTTT.

The chain employs TRBV30 and TRBJ2-7, with 7 positions matching TRBD2. The V gene's germline CDR1 is GTSNPN and CDR2 SVGIG (reference sequence). Unmatched junction bases numbered 5, after V lost 5 bases and J lost 1 base. This CDR3 contains 13 residues. The CDR3 bases are TGTGCCTGGGGGAGGGCAGGATCCTACGAGCAGTACTTC. Translated: CAWGRAGSYEQYF. The whole variable domain, filled in from reference TRBV30 and TRBJ2-7, reads SQTIHQWPATLVQPVGSPLSLECTVEGTSNPNLYWYRQAAGRGLQLLFYSVGIGQISSEVPQNLSASRPQDRQFILSSKKLLLSDSGFYLCAWGRAGSYEQYFGPGTRLTVT.

This chain connects TRBV20-1 to TRBJ1-2, with no clear D. Germline CDR1 and CDR2: DFQATT and SNEGSKA (reference sequence). V dropped 3 bases and J dropped 4 bases, with 12 bases sitting between them. The CDR3 has 13 amino acids. The CDR3 region is CSASLGVGYGYTF. The CDR3 coding sequence is TGCAGTGCTAGTCTCGGGGTGGGCTATGGCTACACCTTC.

V gene TRBV13 combines with J gene TRBJ2-5, with 7 bases matching TRBD1. Losses at the gene ends were 5 bases for V and 2 bases for J; bases not matched to a gene: 20. CDR3 length: 19 amino acids. Germline V CDR1 and CDR2: PRHDT, FYEKMQ (reference sequence). CDR3 sequence: CASSARSLDRRPKQETQYF. The CDR3 DNA reads TGTGCCAGCAGCGCGAGATCCTTGGACAGGAGACCCAAACAAGAGACCCAGTACTTC.

The chain uses TRBV12-3 or TRBV12-4 and TRBJ2-5; tentatively, D is TRBD1 (6 bases). V lost 1 base, J lost 6 bases, and 9 bases lay in between. The CDR3 extends over 13 amino acids. The chain's CDR3 is CASSLGGLKTQYF. The DNA of the CDR3 is TGTGCCAGCAGTTTAGGGGGGCTGAAGACCCAGTACTTC.

The chain joins TRBV28 to TRBJ2-2; tentative D call: TRBD1 (6 bases). The CDR3 is 13 residues long. Germline assignment: CDR1 MDHEN and CDR2 SYDVKM. Trimming stripped 5 bases from V and 6 bases from J, with 10 bases between. CDR3 loop: CASSGGPPGELFF. Here the CDR3 DNA reads TGTGCCAGCAGTGGGGGCCCTCCCGGGGAGCTGTTTTTT.

The chain has TRBV5-1 and TRBJ2-3; D is unclear. This CDR3 region has 15 residues. CDR1 and CDR2 from the germline V gene are SGHRS and YFSETQ. Trimming took 4 bases from V and 3 from J, leaving 15 bases between them. This chain's CDR3 is CASSGSTRLTDTQYF. CDR3 bases: TGCGCCAGCAGCGGGTCTACGAGGCTGACAGATACGCAGTATTTT.

As for this clone: This CDR3 is also generated by other DNA sequences in the sample. V and J are TRBV11-2 and TRBJ1-6, with a tentative D call TRBD1 (5 bases). V was clipped by 1 base and J by 10 bases, with 11 bases between them. The length of the CDR3 is 14 residues. Germline V lookup: CDR1 SGHAT, CDR2 FQNNGV. The DNA for the CDR3 is TGTGCCAGCAGCTTAGGAACAGGAACGTCACCCCTCCACTTT. Protein: CASSLGTGTSPLHF. Combining the CDR3 with reference TRBV11-2 and TRBJ1-6 gives the whole variable domain EAGVAQSPRYKIIEKRQSVAFWCNPISGHATLYWYQQILGQGPKLLIQFQNNGVVDDSQLPKDRFSAERLKGVDSTLKIQPAKLEDSAVYLCASSLGTGTSPLHFGNGTRLTVT.

This clone was observed once. The chain combines TRBV2 with TRBJ2-7; D is possibly TRBD1 (5 bases). V was trimmed by 7 bases and J by 6 bases, leaving 13 bases between them. Germline V gene data show CDR1 as SNHLY and CDR2 as FYNNEI. The CDR3 loop spans 12 amino acids. In nucleotides, the CDR3 is TGTGCCAGCACAGGGATCCCCGGCGAGCAGTACTTC. Translation: CASTGIPGEQYF.

The count of this clone is one. The chain is built from TRBV3-1 (or the pseudogene TRBV3-2) and TRBJ1-2, with a possible D match to TRBD1 (5 bases). CDR3 length equals 16 residues. CDR1 and CDR2 from the germline V gene are LGHDT and YNNKEL (reference sequence). V dropped 4 bases and J dropped 4 bases, with 19 bases sitting between them. The CDR3 protein is CASSRMGQGLTYGYTF. The CDR3 nucleotides read TGTGCCAGCAGCCGCATGGGGCAGGGACTAACCTATGGCTACACCTTC.

The genes are TRBV5-4 and TRBJ2-3, with 9 bases that match TRBD2. In germline, CDR1 is SGHNT, CDR2 YYREEE (reference sequence). After removal of 0 bases from V and 2 bases from J, the junction contained 1 base not matched to a gene. This CDR3 region has 15 residues. The CDR3 sequence is CASSLGLAVTDTQYF. The DNA of the CDR3 is TGTGCCAGCAGCTTGGGACTAGCGGTCACAGATACGCAGTATTTT.

The V call is TRBV6-1, the J call TRBJ1-1; D unresolved. Germline assignment: CDR1 MNHNS and CDR2 SASEGT. The CDR3 has 12 amino acids. Trimming removed 1 base from V and 11 bases from J, with 11 bases in between. DNA of the CDR3: TGTGCCAGCAGTGAAGATTCAGGAAGGGCTTTCTTT. This encodes CASSEDSGRAFF.

This chain links TRBV13 with TRBJ2-2; a weak D match, TRBD2 (6 bases). The CDR3 extends over 14 amino acids. Germline V lookup: CDR1 PRHDT, CDR2 FYEKMQ (reference sequence). Trimming shortened V by 6 bases and J by 2 bases, and 10 bases separated the two germline ends. The CDR3 loop reads CASRRGLNTGELFF. The CDR3 region has the DNA TGTGCCAGCAGGAGAGGACTAAACACCGGGGAGCTGTTTTTT.

This chain connects TRBV28 to TRBJ2-7; 11 bases agree with TRBD1. The CDR3 extends over 15 amino acids. In germline, CDR1 is MDHEN, CDR2 SYDVKM. V shed 3 bases and J 5 bases; nucleotides not matched to a gene: 6. CDR3 coding DNA: TGTGCCAGCAGTTTTCCCGGGACAGGGGGGCACGAGCAGTACTTC. Protein product: CASSFPGTGGHEQYF.

The chain carries TRBV4-2 and TRBJ2-2; D perhaps matches TRBD1 (6 bases). Trimming removed 0 bases at V and 8 bases at J, with 16 bases between. Per the germline V gene, CDR1 is LGHNA and CDR2 is YNFKEQ. The CDR3 is 16 residues long. The DNA of the CDR3 is TGTGCCAGCAGCCAAGATTTGGCAGGGGCCGGGGGGGAGCTGTTTTTT. Protein product: CASSQDLAGAGGELFF.

The J gene is TRBJ2-5, the V gene TRBV5-4; D call uncertain. V lost 4 bases, J lost 2 bases, and 3 bases lay in between. Germline V gene data show CDR1 as SGHNT and CDR2 as YYREEE (reference sequence). The CDR3 consists of 11 residues. CDR3 region: CASSPQETQYF. The CDR3 DNA sequence: TGTGCCAGCAGCCCTCAAGAGACCCAGTACTTC. Full variable domain (rest looked up from reference TRBV5-4 and TRBJ2-5): ETGVTQSPTHLIKTRGQQVTLRCSSQSGHNTVSWYQQALGQGPQFIFQYYREEENGRGNFPPRFSGLQFPNYSSELNVNALELDDSALYLCASSPQETQYFGPGTRLLVL.

The chain uses TRBV7-9 and TRBJ1-4; D is possibly TRBD1 (5 bases). Germline-derived CDR1 and CDR2 are SEHNR and FQNEAQ (reference sequence). The CDR3 contains 16 residues. V was trimmed by 2 bases and J by 5 bases, leaving 15 bases between them. In DNA form, the CDR3 reads TGTGCCAGCAGCTTATCGCTCCGGGACTCAAATGAAAAACTGTTTTTT. Translating gives CASSLSLRDSNEKLFF.

The chain employs TRBV5-5 and TRBJ1-4; D is possibly TRBD1 (5 bases). CDR1 SGHKS and CDR2 YYEKEE come from the germline V gene (reference sequence). The V end was cut by 4 bases, the J end by 4 bases, with 8 bases between. The CDR3 extends over 13 amino acids. CDR3 loop: CASSVGVNEKLFF. The CDR3, as DNA: TGTGCCAGCAGCGTAGGGGTTAATGAAAAACTGTTTTTT.

This sequence joins TRBV10-3 and TRBJ1-6; weak D call: TRBD1 (5 bases). The CDR3 totals 12 residues. V lost 6 bases, J lost 8 bases, and 8 bases lay in between. Germline V gene lookup returns CDR1 ENHRY and CDR2 SYGVKD. Here the CDR3 DNA reads TGTGCCATCAGGGGGCTCCATTCACCCCTCCACTTT. Protein sequence: CAIRGLHSPLHF.

This rearrangement joins TRBV6-2 or TRBV6-3 to TRBJ2-4, with TRBD2 identical over 9 bases. J lost 8 bases, V lost 5 bases, and 16 bases had no gene match. Germline CDR1 reads MNHEY; CDR2 reads SVGEGT. The CDR3 consists of 17 residues. CDR3 protein: CASSPLTLLAGRDIQYF. The CDR3 coding sequence is TGTGCCAGCAGTCCACTAACCCTGCTAGCGGGGCGGGACATTCAGTACTTC.

Regarding this clone: One end of the junction is discordant with germline, which a read error may explain. The chain couples TRBV6-1 to TRBJ2-7; TRBD1 is a possible D gene (5 bases). The CDR3 extends over 16 amino acids. CDR1 is MNHNS and CDR2 is SASEGT in the germline V gene. CDR3 DNA: TGTGCCAGCAGTGAAAGGGGCGGTTTTAGCTCCTACGGGCAGTACTTC. Translating gives CASSERGGFSSYGQYF.